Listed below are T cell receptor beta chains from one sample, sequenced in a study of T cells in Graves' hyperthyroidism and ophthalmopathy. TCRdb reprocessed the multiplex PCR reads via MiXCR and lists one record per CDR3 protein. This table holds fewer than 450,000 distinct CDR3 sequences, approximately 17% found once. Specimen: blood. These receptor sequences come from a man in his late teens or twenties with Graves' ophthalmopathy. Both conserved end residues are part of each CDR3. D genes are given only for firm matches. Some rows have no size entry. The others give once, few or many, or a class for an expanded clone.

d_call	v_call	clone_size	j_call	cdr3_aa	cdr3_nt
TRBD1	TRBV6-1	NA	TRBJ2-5	CASSSGQWETQYF	TGTGCCAGCAGCTCGGGACAGTGGGAGACCCAGTACTTC
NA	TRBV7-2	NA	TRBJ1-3	CASSLLEGNTIYF	TGTGCCAGCAGTCTCCTGGAGGGAAACACCATATATTTT
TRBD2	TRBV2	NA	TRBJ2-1	CASSPGLATEQFF	TGTGCCAGCAGTCCAGGACTAGCGACTGAGCAGTTCTTC
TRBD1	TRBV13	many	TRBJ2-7	CASSPGQSSYEQYF	TGTGCCAGCAGCCCGGGACAGAGCTCCTACGAGCAGTACTTC
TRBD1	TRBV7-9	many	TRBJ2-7	CASSPRDRGHEQYF	TGTGCCAGCAGCCCTAGGGACAGGGGCCACGAGCAGTACTTC
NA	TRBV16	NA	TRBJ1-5	CASSQFPGDQPQHF	TGTGCCAGCAGCCAATTTCCAGGGGATCAGCCCCAGCATTTT
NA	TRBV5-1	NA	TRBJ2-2	CASSWTGTALAGELFF	TGCGCCAGCAGTTGGACCGGGACGGCTTTGGCCGGGGAGCTGTTTTTT
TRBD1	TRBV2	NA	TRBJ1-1	CASSTGQGAWDTEAFF	TGTGCCAGCAGTACAGGACAGGGGGCGTGGGACACTGAAGCTTTCTTT
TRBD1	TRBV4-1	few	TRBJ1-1	CASSHRDRENTEAFF	TGCGCCAGCAGCCATAGGGACAGGGAGAACACTGAAGCTTTCTTT
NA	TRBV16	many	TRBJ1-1	CASSQSGVNTEAFF	TGTGCCAGCAGCCAATCAGGAGTTAACACTGAAGCTTTCTTT
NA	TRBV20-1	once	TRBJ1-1	CAPSAPGDTEAFF	TGCGCCCCCTCAGCGCCGGGGGACACTGAAGCTTTCTTT
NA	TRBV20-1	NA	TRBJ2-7	CSAPKGGGGYEQYF	TGCAGTGCCCCAAAAGGAGGGGGTGGCTACGAGCAGTACTTC
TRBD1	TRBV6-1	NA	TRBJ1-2	CASRPGTGGFYGYTF	TGTGCCAGCAGACCCGGGACAGGGGGTTTCTATGGCTACACCTTC
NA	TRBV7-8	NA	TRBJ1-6	CASSREGNNSPLHF	TGTGCCAGCAGCAGAGAGGGGAATAATTCACCCCTCCACTTT
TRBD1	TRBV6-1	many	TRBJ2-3	CASCPGTGSTDTQYF	TGTGCCAGCTGTCCCGGGACAGGGAGCACAGATACGCAGTATTTT
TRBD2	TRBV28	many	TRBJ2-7	CASSTPGDYSYEQYF	TGTGCCAGCAGCACCCCGGGGGACTACTCCTACGAGCAGTACTTC
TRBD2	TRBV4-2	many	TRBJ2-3	CASSQGTSGGADTQYF	TGTGCCAGCAGCCAAGGGACTAGCGGGGGGGCAGATACGCAGTATTTT
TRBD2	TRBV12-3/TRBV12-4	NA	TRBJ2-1	CASRLSGTSGGALFSSYNEQFF	TGTGCCAGCAGACTGTCCGGGACTAGCGGGGGGGCCCTTTTTAGCTCCTACAATGAGCAGTTCTTC
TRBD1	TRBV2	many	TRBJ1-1	CATIRQGMNTEAFF	TGTGCCACGATAAGACAGGGAATGAACACTGAAGCTTTCTTT
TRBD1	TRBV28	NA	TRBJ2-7	CASSSRQGMSHEQYF	TGTGCCAGCAGTTCGCGACAGGGGATGAGCCACGAGCAGTACTTC
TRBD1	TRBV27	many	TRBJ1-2	CASSPTGGPYGYTF	TGTGCCAGCAGTCCTACAGGGGGCCCCTATGGCTACACCTTC
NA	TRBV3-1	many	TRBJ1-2	CASSQDAGERGYTF	TGTGCCAGCAGCCAAGATGCGGGGGAACGGGGCTACACCTTC
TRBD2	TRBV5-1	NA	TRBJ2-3	CASSFGLAADTQYF	TGCGCCAGCAGCTTTGGACTAGCGGCAGATACGCAGTATTTT
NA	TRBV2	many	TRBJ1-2	CASMNKGDYGYTF	TGTGCCAGCATGAATAAGGGGGACTATGGCTACACCTTC
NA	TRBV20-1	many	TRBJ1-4	CSAREWQDEKLFF	TGCAGTGCTAGAGAGTGGCAGGATGAAAAACTGTTTTTT
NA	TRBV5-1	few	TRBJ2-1	CASSTDKHEQFF	TGCGCCAGCAGCACGGACAAGCATGAGCAGTTCTTC
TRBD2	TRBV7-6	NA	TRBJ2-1	CASSLGGGGGYNEQFF	TGTGCCAGCAGCCTGGGGGGGGGGGGGGGGTACAATGAGCAGTTCTTC
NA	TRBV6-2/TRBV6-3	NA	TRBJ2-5	CASSYSTREETQYF	TGTGCCAGCAGTTACTCCACCCGCGAAGAGACCCAGTACTTC
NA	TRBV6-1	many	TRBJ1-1	CASSETYGFTEAFF	TGTGCCAGCAGTGAAACTTACGGGTTCACTGAAGCTTTCTTT
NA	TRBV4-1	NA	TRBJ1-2	CASSQEDGGPTLHYGYTF	TGCGCCAGCAGCCAAGAGGATGGGGGACCTACCTTACACTATGGCTACACCTTC
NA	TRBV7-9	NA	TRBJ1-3	CASSLRTGSGNTIYF	TGTGCCAGCAGCTTAAGAACCGGCTCTGGAAACACCATATATTTT
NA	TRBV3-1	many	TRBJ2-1	CASSHRSSYNEQFF	TGTGCCAGCAGCCACCGGAGCTCCTACAATGAGCAGTTCTTC
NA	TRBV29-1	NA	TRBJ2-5	CSVEDRGNRWIQYF	TGCAGCGTTGAAGATCGGGGGAACCGTTGGATCCAGTACTTC
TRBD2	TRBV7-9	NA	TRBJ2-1	CASSRDSSGGAGGYNEQFF	TGTGCCAGCAGTCGGGACTCTAGCGGGGGGGCCGGTGGCTACAATGAGCAGTTCTTC
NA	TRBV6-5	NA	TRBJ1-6	CASSYSWLGGSPLHF	TGTGCCAGCAGTTACTCTTGGCTGGGGGGATCACCCCTCCACTTT
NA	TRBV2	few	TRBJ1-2	CANRVEDGYTF	TGTGCCAATAGGGTGGAGGATGGCTACACCTTC
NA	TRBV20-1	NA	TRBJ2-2	CSARDFRTGELFF	TGCAGTGCTAGAGATTTCCGGACCGGGGAGCTGTTTTTT
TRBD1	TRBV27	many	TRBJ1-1	CASSPRQGVVTEAFF	TGTGCCAGCAGCCCGCGACAGGGGGTAGTCACTGAAGCTTTCTTT
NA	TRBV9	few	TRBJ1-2	CASSVVSGNGYTF	TGTGCCAGCAGCGTAGTATCCGGGAACGGCTACACCTTC
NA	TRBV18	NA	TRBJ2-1	CASSPWQVYNEQFF	TGTGCCAGCTCACCATGGCAGGTCTACAATGAGCAGTTCTTC
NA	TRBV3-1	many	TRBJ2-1	CASSQVHEQFF	TGTGCCAGCAGCCAGGTCCATGAGCAGTTCTTC
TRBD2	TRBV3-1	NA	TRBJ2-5	CASSRLAGGRETQYF	TGTGCCAGCAGCCGACTAGCGGGGGGAAGAGAGACCCAGTACTTC
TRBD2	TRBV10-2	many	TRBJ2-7	CANPGLAGGLPYEQYF	TGCGCCAACCCGGGACTAGCGGGGGGCCTTCCCTACGAGCAGTACTTC
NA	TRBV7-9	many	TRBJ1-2	CASSFSSADGYTF	TGTGCCAGCAGCTTTTCTTCGGCGGATGGCTACACCTTC
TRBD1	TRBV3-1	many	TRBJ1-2	CASSRRGQGRGYTF	TGTGCCAGCAGCAGAAGGGGACAGGGCCGGGGCTACACCTTC
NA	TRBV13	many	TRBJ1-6	CASSFEGLGSPLHF	TGTGCCAGCAGCTTTGAGGGGCTTGGTTCACCCCTCCACTTT
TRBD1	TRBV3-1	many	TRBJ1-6	CASSQDRAKISPLHF	TGTGCCAGCAGTCAGGACAGGGCGAAAATTTCACCCCTCCACTTT
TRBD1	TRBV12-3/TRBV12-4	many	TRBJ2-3	CASSYQDRGTDTQYF	TGTGCCAGCAGTTACCAGGACAGGGGAACAGATACGCAGTATTTT
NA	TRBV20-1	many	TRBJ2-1	CSAVSGRGSGALNEQFF	TGCAGTGCTGTCTCTGGGCGGGGCTCTGGGGCTCTCAATGAGCAGTTCTTC
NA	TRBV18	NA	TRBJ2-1	CASSPLLGAREYEQFF	TGTGCCAGCTCACCACTTTTAGGGGCTCGGGAGTATGAGCAGTTCTTC
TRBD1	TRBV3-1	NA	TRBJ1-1	CASSQEQGPDTEAFF	TGTGCCAGCAGCCAAGAACAGGGGCCTGACACTGAAGCTTTCTTT
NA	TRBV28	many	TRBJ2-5	CASVSGGLSQETQYF	TGTGCCAGCGTTAGTGGGGGGCTATCTCAAGAGACCCAGTACTTC